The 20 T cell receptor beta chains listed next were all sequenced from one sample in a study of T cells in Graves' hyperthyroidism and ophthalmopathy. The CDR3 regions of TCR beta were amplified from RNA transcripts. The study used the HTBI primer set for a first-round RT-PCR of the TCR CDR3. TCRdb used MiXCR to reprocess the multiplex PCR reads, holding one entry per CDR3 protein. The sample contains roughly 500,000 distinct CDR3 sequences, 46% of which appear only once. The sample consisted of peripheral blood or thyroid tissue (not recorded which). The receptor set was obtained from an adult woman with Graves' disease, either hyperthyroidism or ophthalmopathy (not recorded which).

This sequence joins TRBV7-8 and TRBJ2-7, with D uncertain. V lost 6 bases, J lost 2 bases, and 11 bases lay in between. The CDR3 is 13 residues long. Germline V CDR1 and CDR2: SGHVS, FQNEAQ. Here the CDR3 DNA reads TGTGCCAGCAGGAGTCAAGGTCCCTACGAGCAGTACTTC. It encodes CASRSQGPYEQYF.

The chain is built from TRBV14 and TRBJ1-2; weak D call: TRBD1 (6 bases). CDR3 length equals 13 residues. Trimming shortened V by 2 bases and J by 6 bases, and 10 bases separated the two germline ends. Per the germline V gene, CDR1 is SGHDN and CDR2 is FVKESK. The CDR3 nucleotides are TGTGCCAGCAGCCAATCAGGGGACGATGGCTACACCTTC. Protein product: CASSQSGDDGYTF.

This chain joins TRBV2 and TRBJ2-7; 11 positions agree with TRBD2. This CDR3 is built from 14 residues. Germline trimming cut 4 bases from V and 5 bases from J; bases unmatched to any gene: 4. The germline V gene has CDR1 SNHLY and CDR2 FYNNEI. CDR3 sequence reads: CASSAGTSGNEQYF. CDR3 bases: TGTGCCAGCAGTGCAGGGACTAGCGGTAACGAGCAGTACTTC. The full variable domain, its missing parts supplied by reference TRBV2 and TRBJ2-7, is EPEVTQTPSHQVTQMGQEVILRCVPISNHLYFYWYRQILGQKVEFLVSFYNNEISEKSEIFDDQFSVERPDGSNFTLKIRSTKLEDSAMYFCASSAGTSGNEQYFGPGTRLTVT.

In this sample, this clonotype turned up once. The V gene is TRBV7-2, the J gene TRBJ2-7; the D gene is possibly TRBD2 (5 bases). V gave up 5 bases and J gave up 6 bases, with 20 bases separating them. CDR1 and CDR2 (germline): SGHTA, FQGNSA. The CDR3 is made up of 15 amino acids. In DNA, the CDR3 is TGTGCCAGCAGCGGAAGAAGGACCCGAGGGCTCGAGCAGTACTTC. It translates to CASSGRRTRGLEQYF.

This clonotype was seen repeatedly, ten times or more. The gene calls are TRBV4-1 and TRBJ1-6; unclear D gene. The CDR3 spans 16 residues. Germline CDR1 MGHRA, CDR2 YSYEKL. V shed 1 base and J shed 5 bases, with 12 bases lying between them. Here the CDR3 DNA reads TGCGCCAGCAGCCAAGGTGGGAACACCAATAATTCACCCCTCCACTTT. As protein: CASSQGGNTNNSPLHF.

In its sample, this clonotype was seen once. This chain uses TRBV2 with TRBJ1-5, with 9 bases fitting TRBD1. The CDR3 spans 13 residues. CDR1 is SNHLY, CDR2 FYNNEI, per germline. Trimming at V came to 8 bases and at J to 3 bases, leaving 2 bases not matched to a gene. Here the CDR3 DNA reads TGTGCCAGCGACAGGGGGGTCAATCAGCCCCAGCATTTT. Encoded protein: CASDRGVNQPQHF.

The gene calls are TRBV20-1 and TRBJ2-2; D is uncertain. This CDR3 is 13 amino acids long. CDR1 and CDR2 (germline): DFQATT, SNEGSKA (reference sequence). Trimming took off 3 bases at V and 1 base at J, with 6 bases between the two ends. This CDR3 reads CSARTRNTGELFF. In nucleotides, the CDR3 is TGCAGTGCTAGGACCCGGAACACCGGGGAGCTGTTTTTT.

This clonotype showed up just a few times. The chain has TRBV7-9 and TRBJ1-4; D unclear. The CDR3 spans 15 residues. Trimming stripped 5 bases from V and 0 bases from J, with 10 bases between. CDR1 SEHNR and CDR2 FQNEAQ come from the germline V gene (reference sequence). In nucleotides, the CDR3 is TGTGCCAGCAGCGCCCGACAAGCAACTAATGAAAAACTGTTTTTT. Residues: CASSARQATNEKLFF. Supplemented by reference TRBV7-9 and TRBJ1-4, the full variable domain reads DTGVSQNPRHKITKRGQNVTFRCDPISEHNRLYWYRQTLGQGPEFLTYFQNEAQLEKSRLLSDRFSAERPKGSFSTLEIQRTEQGDSAMYLCASSARQATNEKLFFGSGTQLSVL.

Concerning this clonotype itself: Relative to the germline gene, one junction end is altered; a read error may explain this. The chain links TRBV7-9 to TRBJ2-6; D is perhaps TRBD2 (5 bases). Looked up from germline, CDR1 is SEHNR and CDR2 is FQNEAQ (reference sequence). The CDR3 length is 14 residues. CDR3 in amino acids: CASSSLWARRTEAF. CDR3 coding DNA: TGTGCCAGCAGCTCCCTTTGGGCTCGGCGGACTGAAGCTTTC.

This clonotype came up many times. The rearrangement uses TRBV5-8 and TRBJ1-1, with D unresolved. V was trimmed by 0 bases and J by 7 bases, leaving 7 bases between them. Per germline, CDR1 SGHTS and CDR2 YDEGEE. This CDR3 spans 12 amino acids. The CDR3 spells CASSLERHEAFF. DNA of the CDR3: TGTGCCAGCAGCTTGGAACGGCATGAAGCTTTCTTT.

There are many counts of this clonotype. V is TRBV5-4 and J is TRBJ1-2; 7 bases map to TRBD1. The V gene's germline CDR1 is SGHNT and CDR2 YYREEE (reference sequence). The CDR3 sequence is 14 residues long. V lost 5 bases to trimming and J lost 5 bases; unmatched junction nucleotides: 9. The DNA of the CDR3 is TGTGCCAGCAGGTTTGACAGGGCCACTTATGGCTACACCTTC. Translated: CASRFDRATYGYTF.

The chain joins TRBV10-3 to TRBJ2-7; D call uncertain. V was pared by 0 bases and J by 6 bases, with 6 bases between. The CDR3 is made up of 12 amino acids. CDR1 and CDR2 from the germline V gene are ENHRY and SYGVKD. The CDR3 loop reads CAISESALEQYF. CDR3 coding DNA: TGTGCCATCAGTGAGTCCGCCCTCGAGCAGTACTTC.

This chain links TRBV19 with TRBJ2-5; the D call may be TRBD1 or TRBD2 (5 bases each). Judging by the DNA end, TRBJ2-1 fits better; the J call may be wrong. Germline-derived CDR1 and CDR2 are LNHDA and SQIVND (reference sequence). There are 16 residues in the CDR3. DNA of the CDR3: TGTGCCAGTAGTATGATAGGGGACGGATCCTACAATGAGCAGTTCTTC. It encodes CASSMIGDGSYNEQFF.

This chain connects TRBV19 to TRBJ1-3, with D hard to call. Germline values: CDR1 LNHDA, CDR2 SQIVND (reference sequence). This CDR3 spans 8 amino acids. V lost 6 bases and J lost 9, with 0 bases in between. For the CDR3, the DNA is TGTGCCAGTAGCACCATATATTTT. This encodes CASSTIYF.

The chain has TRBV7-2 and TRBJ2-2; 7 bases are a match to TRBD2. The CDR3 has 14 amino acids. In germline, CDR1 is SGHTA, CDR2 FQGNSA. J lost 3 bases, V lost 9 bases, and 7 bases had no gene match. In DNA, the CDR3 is TGTGCCAGTATGAGCGGGACGGACACCGGGGAGCTGTTTTTT. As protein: CASMSGTDTGELFF.

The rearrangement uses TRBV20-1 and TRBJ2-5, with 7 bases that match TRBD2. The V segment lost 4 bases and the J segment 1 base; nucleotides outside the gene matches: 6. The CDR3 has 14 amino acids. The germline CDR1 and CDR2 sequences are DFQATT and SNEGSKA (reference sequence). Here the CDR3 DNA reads TGCAGTGCTATTCCTAGCGGTTTCCAAGAGACCCAGTACTTC. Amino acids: CSAIPSGFQETQYF.

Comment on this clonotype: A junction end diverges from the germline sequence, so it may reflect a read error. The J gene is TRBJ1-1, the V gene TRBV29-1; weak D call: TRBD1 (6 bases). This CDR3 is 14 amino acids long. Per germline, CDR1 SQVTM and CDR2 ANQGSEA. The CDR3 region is CSVGAGEARTEALF. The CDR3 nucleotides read TGCAGCGTGGGGGCAGGGGAGGCTAGGACTGAAGCTCTCTTT.

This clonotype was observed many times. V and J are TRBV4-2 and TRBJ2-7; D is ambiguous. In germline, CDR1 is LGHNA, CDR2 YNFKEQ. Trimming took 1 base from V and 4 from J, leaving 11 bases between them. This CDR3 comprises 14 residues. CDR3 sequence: CASSQGAGSYEQYF. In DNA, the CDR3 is TGTGCCAGCAGCCAAGGGGCAGGATCGTACGAGCAGTACTTC.

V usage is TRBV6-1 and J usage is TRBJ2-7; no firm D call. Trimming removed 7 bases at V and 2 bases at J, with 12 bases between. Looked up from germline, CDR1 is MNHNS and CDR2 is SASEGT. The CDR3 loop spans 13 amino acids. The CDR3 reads CASTKTETYEQYF. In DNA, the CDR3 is TGTGCCAGCACCAAAACAGAAACCTACGAGCAGTACTTC.

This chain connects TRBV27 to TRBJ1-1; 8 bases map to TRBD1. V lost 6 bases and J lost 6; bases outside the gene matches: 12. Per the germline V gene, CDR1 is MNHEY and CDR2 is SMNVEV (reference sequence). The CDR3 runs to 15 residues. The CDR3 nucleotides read TGTGCCAGCAGCTTAGCTCCGGACAGGGCGGCTGAAGCTTTCTTT. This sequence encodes CASSLAPDRAAEAFF.